The 15 T cell receptor beta chains below all came from one sample that was sequenced in a study of blood T cell repertoires in COVID-19. Sequencing used immunoSEQ multiplex PCR; TCRdb keeps in-frame clones, though not all of them. The data hold 70,000 or so clones, with around 70% observed a single time. Sequencing was done on a sample of peripheral blood. These TCRs come from a man aged 70-80 years with acute or convalescent COVID-19.

This chain uses TRBV5-6 with TRBJ1-2; TRBD1 aligns across 7 bases. Germline loops: CDR1 SGHDT, CDR2 YYEEEE. Trimming at V came to 2 bases and at J to 4 bases, leaving 2 bases not matched to a gene. The CDR3 consists of 13 residues. CDR3 bases: TGTGCCAGCAGCTTAGGGACAGTCTATGGCTACACCTTC. Protein: CASSLGTVYGYTF.

The J gene is TRBJ1-4, the V gene TRBV27, with D uncertain. Trimming removed 8 bases from V and 8 bases from J, with 9 bases in between. The CDR3 extends over 11 amino acids. Germline V CDR1 and CDR2: MNHEY, SMNVEV (reference sequence). CDR3 nucleotide sequence: TGTGCCAGCGGCGGGCGAGAAAAACTGTTTTTT. Translated, it gives CASGGREKLFF. The variable domain in full, with the rest retrieved from reference TRBV27 and TRBJ1-4, is EAQVTQNPRYLITVTGKKLTVTCSQNMNHEYMSWYRQDPGLGLRQIYYSMNVEVTDKGDVPEGYKVSRKEKRNFPLILESPSPNQTSLYFCASGGREKLFFGSGTQLSVL.

This clone was detected only a few times. V is TRBV28 and J is TRBJ2-1, with 9 bases that match TRBD2. The CDR3 covers 15 residues. Germline CDR1 and CDR2: MDHEN and SYDVKM. J was trimmed by 8 bases and V by 6 bases; bases with no gene match: 11. The CDR3 reads CASSLPTSGPDEQFF. CDR3 nucleotide sequence: TGTGCCAGCAGCCTCCCAACTAGCGGGCCCGATGAGCAGTTCTTC.

This chain connects TRBV7-9 to TRBJ2-4; 8 bases are a match to TRBD1. The junction had 13 bases not matched to a gene; V was cut back by 5 bases and J by 7 bases. The CDR3 covers 16 residues. Per germline, CDR1 SEHNR and CDR2 FQNEAQ (reference sequence). CDR3 bases: TGTGCCAGCAGCCCAAGTATTGACAGGGGCGAGAACATTCAGTACTTC. Translating it yields CASSPSIDRGENIQYF.

This clone was picked up one time. The chain has TRBV5-1 and TRBJ1-5; 9 bases line up with TRBD1. The CDR3 extends over 15 amino acids. Trimming removed 4 bases from V and 2 bases from J; junction bases left unmatched: 4. The V gene's germline CDR1 is SGHRS and CDR2 YFSETQ. The CDR3 spells CASSPQGAGNQPQHF. CDR3 nucleotides: TGCGCCAGCAGCCCACAGGGGGCGGGCAATCAGCCCCAGCATTTT. Complete variable domain (other parts from reference TRBV5-1 and TRBJ1-5): KAGVTQTPRYLIKTRGQQVTLSCSPISGHRSVSWYQQTPGQGLQFLFEYFSETQRNKGNFPGRFSGRQFSNSRSEMNVSTLELGDSALYLCASSPQGAGNQPQHFGDGTRLSIL.

This clone showed up just a few times. V gene TRBV6-5 combines with J gene TRBJ2-3; 7 bases fit TRBD1. Germline lookup yields CDR1 MNHEY and CDR2 SVGAGI. This CDR3 has 13 residues. The junction had 4 bases not matched to a gene; V was cut back by 7 bases and J by 3 bases. CDR3 nucleotide sequence: TGTGCCAGCATCTCAGGGGGAACAGATACGCAGTATTTT. Translation gives CASISGGTDTQYF.

J is TRBJ1-6 and V is TRBV18; TRBD1 matches at 7 bases. The germline CDR1 and CDR2 sequences are KGHSH and LQKENI. V lost 3 bases and J lost 5; bases outside the gene matches: 7. There are 16 residues in the CDR3. CDR3 coding DNA: TGTGCCAGCTCACCGGTTCAGACAGGGAATAATTCACCCCTCCACTTT. It is translated as CASSPVQTGNNSPLHF.

The sample holds a few counts of this clone. The V call is TRBV18, the J call TRBJ2-5; D not resolved. This CDR3 has 13 amino acids. Deletions cut 2 bases from V and 5 bases from J, with 9 bases between. Germline V gene lookup returns CDR1 KGHSH and CDR2 LQKENI. CDR3 nucleotide sequence: TGTGCCAGCTCACCAAGTCAAGCGGAGACCCAGTACTTC. This codes for CASSPSQAETQYF.

V gene TRBV4-1 combines with J gene TRBJ2-7; 8 bases agree with TRBD2. The CDR3 consists of 15 residues. From germline, CDR1 is MGHRA and CDR2 YSYEKL. V shed 1 base and J 3 bases; nucleotides not matched to a gene: 5. DNA for the CDR3: TGCGCCAGCAGCCAAGGGGGGGGACTAGGCTACGAGCAGTACTTC. Its protein product is CASSQGGGLGYEQYF.

The V call is TRBV12-3 or TRBV12-4, the J call TRBJ2-5; D is perhaps TRBD2 (5 bases). The CDR3 totals 13 residues. The V end was cut by 8 bases, the J end by 5 bases, with 15 bases between. The CDR3 sequence: CASARGWAETQYF. The CDR3 coding sequence is TGTGCCAGCGCCCGCGGGTGGGCGGAGACCCAGTACTTC.

The chain links TRBV19 to TRBJ1-2, with TRBD1 identical over 10 bases. Germline assignment: CDR1 LNHDA and CDR2 SQIVND (reference sequence). The CDR3 runs to 15 residues. V trimming: 4 bases; J trimming: 3 bases; junction bases outside the gene matches: 5. CDR3 nucleotides: TGTGCCAGTAGTAAGGGGACAGGGGACTACTATGGCTACACCTTC. Translation: CASSKGTGDYYGYTF.

The chain employs TRBV29-1 and TRBJ2-7; D perhaps matches TRBD2 (5 bases). This CDR3 region has 13 residues. Germline CDR1 is SQVTM and CDR2 is ANQGSEA. Deletions cut 7 bases from V and 5 bases from J, with 18 bases between. The CDR3, as DNA: TGCAGCGCCGTAAAGCTCGAGGGTAACGAGCAGTACTTC. Encoded protein: CSAVKLEGNEQYF.

This clone was seen a few times. V gene TRBV7-3 combines with J gene TRBJ2-2; 8 bases agree with TRBD1. CDR3 length equals 15 residues. The trim removed 2 bases at V and 5 bases at J, leaving 4 bases unmatched. Germline V gene lookup returns CDR1 SGHTA and CDR2 FQGTGA. CDR3 sequence: CASSLQGAGTGELFF. The CDR3 DNA reads as TGTGCCAGCAGCTTACAGGGGGCGGGAACCGGGGAGCTGTTTTTT.

The chain employs TRBV2 and TRBJ2-5; 9 nucleotides line up with TRBD1. The germline CDR1 and CDR2 sequences are SNHLY and FYNNEI. J was trimmed by 5 bases and V by 7 bases; bases with no gene match: 11. The CDR3 extends over 15 amino acids. The CDR3 sequence is CASNPGQGSWETQYF. The DNA for the CDR3 is TGTGCCAGCAACCCGGGACAGGGATCGTGGGAGACCCAGTACTTC.

The chain joins TRBV27 to TRBJ1-6; 7 nucleotides match TRBD1. CDR3 length: 14 residues. With V trimmed by 5 bases and J by 7 bases, 5 bases remained unmatched. Germline loops: CDR1 MNHEY, CDR2 SMNVEV (reference sequence). The CDR3 here is CASSIGQENSPLHF. CDR3 sequence (DNA): TGTGCCAGCAGTATCGGACAGGAGAATTCACCCCTCCACTTT.